This T cell receptor beta chain was captured by sequencing in a study of beta chain features in type 1 diabetes. Each of the CD4+ naive, central memory, regulatory and stem cell-like memory populations was sorted via CD45RO/CCR7/CD25/CD127/CD95/CD27. The study reverse transcribed the entire isolated RNA, so it sequenced expressed TCRB transcripts. The data were produced by immunoSEQ multiplex PCR, yet TCRdb's version contains in-frame clones alone and is incomplete. Among about 200,000 clones listed, approximately 11% were seen once. Germline CDR1 MNHEY, CDR2 SMNVEV (reference sequence). The V end was cut by 3 bases, the J end by 0 bases, with 15 bases between. The CDR3 is 16 residues long. Study-wide results and caveats: Compared with healthy donors, patients appeared to share more similar naive, central memory and regulatory TCRB repertoires.

On this clone itself: What it recognizes is unknown.

This sequence joins TRBV27 and TRBJ2-7; D not resolved. The sequence derives from a man aged 18-30 years in good health. Input material: central memory CD4+ T cells from blood. CDR3 region: CASSLVWDFRSYEQYF. The DNA for the CDR3 is TGTGCCAGCAGTTTGGTATGGGATTTCCGCTCCTACGAGCAGTACTTC.